This T cell receptor beta chain was observed in a study of Tregs in tolerant kidney transplant recipients. In the study overall: Sorting of CD4+CD25+CD127- cells followed 3-day belatacept mixed lymphocyte reactions, sometimes with roughly 5-day graft donor restimulation.

Details on this clone: Its antigen is unidentified. The sample has other DNA sequences that encode this CDR3 too.

The assay was immunoSEQ multiplex PCR, and TCRdb's table has in-frame clones only and misses some. In the table there are 15,000 to 20,000 clones, roughly 65% of which are singletons. General observations from the study: Expanding Tregs on activated donor B cells appeared to best identify donor-specific TCRbeta clones. Biological reproducibility was not directly addressed, but technical replication error appeared minimal. Validation in larger populations is needed because few patients were studied.

V was shortened by 3 bases and J by 2 bases, with 4 bases between the two germline ends. This CDR3 is 12 amino acids long. The germline CDR1 and CDR2 sequences are SGDLS and YYNGEE. The sequenced sample was Tregs from blood cultured with allogeneic cells. The sequence derives from a human donor in good health. This chain links TRBV9 with TRBJ2-3; D gene unclear. CDR3: CASSAYTDTQYF. Here the CDR3 DNA reads TGTGCCAGCAGCGCATACACAGATACGCAGTATTTT.